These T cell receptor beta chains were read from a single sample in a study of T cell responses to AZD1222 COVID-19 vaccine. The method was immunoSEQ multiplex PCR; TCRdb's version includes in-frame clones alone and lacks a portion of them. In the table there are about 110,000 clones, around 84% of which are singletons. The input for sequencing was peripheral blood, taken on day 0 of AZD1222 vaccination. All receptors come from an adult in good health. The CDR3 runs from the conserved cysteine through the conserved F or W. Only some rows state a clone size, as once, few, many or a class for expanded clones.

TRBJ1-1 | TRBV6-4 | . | CASSEEGGEDEAFF
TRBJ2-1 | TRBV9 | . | CASSVGRTGSPNEQFF
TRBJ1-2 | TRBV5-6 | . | CASSSTTGRYGYTF
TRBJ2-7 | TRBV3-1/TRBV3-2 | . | CASSQDLLSYEQYF
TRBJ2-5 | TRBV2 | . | CAGKQGLAGGRETQYF
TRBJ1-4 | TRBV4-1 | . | CASSQGAGARREKLFF
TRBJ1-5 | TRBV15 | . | CATSRAGTGYQPQHF
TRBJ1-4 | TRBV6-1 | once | CASSEAIGFNEKLFF
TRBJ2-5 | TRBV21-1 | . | CASSKATLAVREAQYF
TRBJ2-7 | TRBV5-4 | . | CASSAGLVRYEQYF
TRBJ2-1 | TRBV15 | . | CATSRDITYWEAYDEQFF
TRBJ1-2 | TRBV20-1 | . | CSARIVFSYTF
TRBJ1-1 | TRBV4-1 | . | CASSQDWGYTEAFF
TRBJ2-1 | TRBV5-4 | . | CASRRTGSSSYNEQFF
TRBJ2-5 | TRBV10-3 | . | CAISESAETQYF
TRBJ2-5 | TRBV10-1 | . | CASSVTGGHQETQYF
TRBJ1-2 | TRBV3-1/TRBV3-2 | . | CASSQGGQGYGYTF